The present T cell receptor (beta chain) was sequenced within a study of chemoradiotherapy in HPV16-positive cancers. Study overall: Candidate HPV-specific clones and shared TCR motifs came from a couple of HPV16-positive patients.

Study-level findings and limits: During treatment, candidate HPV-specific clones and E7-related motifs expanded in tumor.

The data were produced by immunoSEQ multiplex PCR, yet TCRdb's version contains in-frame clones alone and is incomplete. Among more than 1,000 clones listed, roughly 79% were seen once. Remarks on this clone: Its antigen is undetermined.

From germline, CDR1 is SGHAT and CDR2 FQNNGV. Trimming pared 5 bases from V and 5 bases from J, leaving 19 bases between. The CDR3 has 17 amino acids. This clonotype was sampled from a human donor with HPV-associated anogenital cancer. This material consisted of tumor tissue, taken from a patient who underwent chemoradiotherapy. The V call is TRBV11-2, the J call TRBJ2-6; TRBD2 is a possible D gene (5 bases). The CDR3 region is CASSTRKQQSRANVLTF. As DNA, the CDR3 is TGTGCCAGCAGCACTAGGAAGCAACAAAGTCGGGCCAACGTCCTGACTTTC.